A selection of T cell receptor beta chains follows, all from one sample in a study of CD8+ T cells in alopecia areata. Method: immunoSEQ multiplex PCR; TCRdb's copy keeps in-frame clones and lacks some. The sample includes around 140,000 clones, roughly three fifths of them seen just once. Sequenced here: CD4+ T cells sorted from blood, sampled at week 0. Receptors were obtained from a human donor with alopecia areata. Both conserved end residues are part of each CDR3. Each record gives: clone size, J gene, D gene, V gene, CDR3 protein, CDR3 DNA. The D gene is left open where the match is weak. Only part of the rows carry a size: once, few, many, or a class if the clone is expanded.

clone size: NA; J gene: TRBJ2-5; D gene: TRBD1; V gene: TRBV6-5; CDR3 protein: CASTTGGLSETQYF; CDR3 DNA: TGTGCCAGCACTACAGGGGGCTTATCAGAGACCCAGTACTTC
clone size: few; J gene: TRBJ2-1; D gene: NA; V gene: TRBV29-1; CDR3 protein: CSVVGGTEQFF; CDR3 DNA: TGCAGCGTTGTTGGGGGAACGGAGCAGTTCTTC
clone size: NA; J gene: TRBJ1-2; D gene: NA; V gene: TRBV25-1; CDR3 protein: CASSRSGGDYGYTF; CDR3 DNA: TGTGCCAGCTCCCGGTCCGGGGGCGACTATGGCTACACCTTC
clone size: NA; J gene: TRBJ2-2; D gene: TRBD2; V gene: TRBV7-9; CDR3 protein: CASSSSGGDTGELFF; CDR3 DNA: TGTGCCAGCAGCTCTAGCGGGGGGGACACCGGGGAGCTGTTTTTT
clone size: NA; J gene: TRBJ1-2; D gene: NA; V gene: TRBV4-1; CDR3 protein: CASSQQITANYGYTF; CDR3 DNA: TGCGCCAGCAGCCAACAAATCACCGCTAACTATGGCTACACCTTC
clone size: few; J gene: TRBJ2-7; D gene: NA; V gene: TRBV7-2; CDR3 protein: CASRRVGTEGEQYF; CDR3 DNA: TGTGCCAGCCGCCGAGTGGGGACGGAGGGGGAGCAGTACTTC
clone size: NA; J gene: TRBJ2-7; D gene: TRBD1; V gene: TRBV2; CDR3 protein: CASNKDRGRSYEQYF; CDR3 DNA: TGTGCCAGCAATAAGGACAGGGGCCGATCCTACGAGCAGTACTTC
clone size: NA; J gene: TRBJ2-1; D gene: TRBD1; V gene: TRBV5-1; CDR3 protein: CASRQGAVNEQFF; CDR3 DNA: TGCGCCAGTAGACAGGGGGCTGTCAATGAGCAGTTCTTC
clone size: few; J gene: TRBJ2-4; D gene: NA; V gene: TRBV5-6; CDR3 protein: CASSFRTQNIQYF; CDR3 DNA: TGTGCCAGCAGCTTCAGGACCCAAAACATTCAGTACTTC
clone size: NA; J gene: TRBJ2-1; D gene: TRBD1; V gene: TRBV30; CDR3 protein: CAWSVTGGPIYNEQFF; CDR3 DNA: TGTGCCTGGAGTGTCACAGGGGGCCCAATCTACAATGAGCAGTTCTTC
clone size: once; J gene: TRBJ2-3; D gene: TRBD1; V gene: TRBV29-1; CDR3 protein: CSVRGTGTDTQYF; CDR3 DNA: TGCAGCGTGCGAGGGACAGGGACAGATACGCAGTATTTT
clone size: NA; J gene: TRBJ2-3; D gene: NA; V gene: TRBV7-2; CDR3 protein: CASTSWGQVTDTQYF; CDR3 DNA: TGTGCCAGCACCTCATGGGGCCAGGTGACAGATACGCAGTATTTT
clone size: NA; J gene: TRBJ1-1; D gene: TRBD1; V gene: TRBV7-9; CDR3 protein: CASSFPGTGDAEAFF; CDR3 DNA: TGTGCCAGCAGCTTCCCCGGGACAGGGGACGCTGAAGCTTTCTTT
clone size: few; J gene: TRBJ1-5; D gene: NA; V gene: TRBV7-2; CDR3 protein: CASSLVGGANQPQHF; CDR3 DNA: TGTGCCAGCAGCTTAGTGGGGGGGGCCAATCAGCCCCAGCATTTT
clone size: NA; J gene: TRBJ1-2; D gene: NA; V gene: TRBV28; CDR3 protein: CASSSPGTNNYGYTF; CDR3 DNA: TGTGCCAGCAGTTCCCCAGGTACCAATAACTATGGCTACACCTTC
clone size: NA; J gene: TRBJ1-4; D gene: NA; V gene: TRBV30; CDR3 protein: CARRPPGGGLFF; CDR3 DNA: TGTGCCCGCAGACCCCCCGGCGGGGGACTGTTTTTT
clone size: NA; J gene: TRBJ1-1; D gene: NA; V gene: TRBV7-9; CDR3 protein: CASSPKTRLSTEAFF; CDR3 DNA: TGTGCCAGCAGCCCAAAGACAAGGTTGAGCACTGAAGCTTTCTTT
clone size: NA; J gene: TRBJ2-5; D gene: NA; V gene: TRBV6-5; CDR3 protein: CASSPNRGVGGTQYF; CDR3 DNA: TGTGCCAGCAGCCCAAATCGAGGGGTCGGGGGGACCCAGTACTTC
clone size: NA; J gene: TRBJ1-1; D gene: NA; V gene: TRBV29-1; CDR3 protein: CSVELWGVNTEAFF; CDR3 DNA: TGCAGCGTTGAATTGTGGGGGGTTAACACTGAAGCTTTCTTT
clone size: NA; J gene: TRBJ2-2; D gene: NA; V gene: TRBV27; CDR3 protein: CASSFTVTTGELFF; CDR3 DNA: TGTGCCAGCAGTTTCACAGTAACAACCGGGGAGCTGTTTTTT
clone size: NA; J gene: TRBJ2-1; D gene: TRBD1; V gene: TRBV7-6; CDR3 protein: CASTLGGRVYNEQFF; CDR3 DNA: TGTGCCAGCACCCTAGGGGGCAGGGTCTACAATGAGCAGTTCTTC
clone size: few; J gene: TRBJ2-2; D gene: TRBD1; V gene: TRBV7-6; CDR3 protein: CASSQMTGFTGELFF; CDR3 DNA: TGTGCCAGCAGCCAGATGACAGGGTTCACCGGGGAGCTGTTTTTT
clone size: NA; J gene: TRBJ1-3; D gene: NA; V gene: TRBV7-9; CDR3 protein: CASSPGSSGNTIYF; CDR3 DNA: TGTGCCAGCAGTCCCGGGAGCTCTGGAAACACCATATATTTT
clone size: NA; J gene: TRBJ1-1; D gene: TRBD1; V gene: TRBV11-2; CDR3 protein: CASRPGGGNTEAFF; CDR3 DNA: TGTGCCAGCAGACCAGGGGGGGGGAACACTGAAGCTTTCTTT
clone size: NA; J gene: TRBJ1-1; D gene: NA; V gene: TRBV6-5; CDR3 protein: CAATRGGPTEAFF; CDR3 DNA: TGTGCCGCCACCCGCGGGGGGCCTACTGAAGCTTTCTTT
clone size: NA; J gene: TRBJ2-3; D gene: TRBD2; V gene: TRBV27; CDR3 protein: CAAMGLAYGDTQYF; CDR3 DNA: TGTGCCGCCATGGGACTAGCGTATGGAGATACGCAGTATTTT
clone size: NA; J gene: TRBJ2-3; D gene: TRBD2; V gene: TRBV4-1; CDR3 protein: CASSQDEGLAGALTDTQYF; CDR3 DNA: TGCGCCAGCAGCCAAGATGAGGGACTAGCGGGGGCCCTCACAGATACGCAGTATTTT
clone size: NA; J gene: TRBJ2-3; D gene: NA; V gene: TRBV5-6; CDR3 protein: CASSFRGADTQYF; CDR3 DNA: TGTGCCAGCAGCTTTAGGGGTGCAGATACGCAGTATTTT
clone size: NA; J gene: TRBJ2-4; D gene: NA; V gene: TRBV2; CDR3 protein: CASSELGAKNIQYF; CDR3 DNA: TGTGCCAGCAGTGAACTGGGGGCCAAAAACATTCAGTACTTC
clone size: NA; J gene: TRBJ1-1; D gene: NA; V gene: TRBV30; CDR3 protein: CAWSWTENTEAFF; CDR3 DNA: TGTGCCTGGAGTTGGACAGAAAACACTGAAGCTTTCTTT
clone size: NA; J gene: TRBJ2-5; D gene: NA; V gene: TRBV2; CDR3 protein: CASTAATRLSQETQYF; CDR3 DNA: TGTGCCAGCACTGCGGCCACGAGGCTTTCCCAAGAGACCCAGTACTTC
clone size: NA; J gene: TRBJ1-2; D gene: NA; V gene: TRBV30; CDR3 protein: CAWSLAGTGYTF; CDR3 DNA: TGTGCCTGGAGTTTGGCAGGAACGGGCTACACCTTC
clone size: few; J gene: TRBJ1-2; D gene: TRBD1; V gene: TRBV19; CDR3 protein: CASMDPGQGVDGYTF; CDR3 DNA: TGTGCCAGTATGGATCCGGGACAGGGAGTCGATGGCTACACCTTC
clone size: few; J gene: TRBJ2-6; D gene: NA; V gene: TRBV6-5; CDR3 protein: CASLVSSGANVLTF; CDR3 DNA: TGTGCCAGCTTAGTATCCTCTGGGGCCAACGTCCTGACTTTC
clone size: few; J gene: TRBJ1-1; D gene: TRBD1; V gene: TRBV5-6; CDR3 protein: CASSSRQGAWTEAFF; CDR3 DNA: TGTGCCAGCAGCTCGAGACAGGGGGCATGGACTGAAGCTTTCTTT
clone size: NA; J gene: TRBJ2-6; D gene: NA; V gene: TRBV6-5; CDR3 protein: CASSYRAGANVLTF; CDR3 DNA: TGTGCCAGCAGTTACAGGGCTGGGGCCAACGTCCTGACTTTC
clone size: few; J gene: TRBJ1-1; D gene: TRBD1; V gene: TRBV29-1; CDR3 protein: CSVEDQGGTEAFF; CDR3 DNA: TGCAGCGTTGAAGATCAGGGGGGCACTGAAGCTTTCTTT
clone size: NA; J gene: TRBJ2-5; D gene: NA; V gene: TRBV6-5; CDR3 protein: CASTQNGETQYF; CDR3 DNA: TGTGCCAGCACCCAAAACGGGGAGACCCAGTACTTC
clone size: few; J gene: TRBJ2-3; D gene: NA; V gene: TRBV10-1; CDR3 protein: CASSKLYTDTQYF; CDR3 DNA: TGCGCCAGCAGTAAGCTATACACAGATACGCAGTATTTT
clone size: NA; J gene: TRBJ2-2; D gene: TRBD2; V gene: TRBV11-2; CDR3 protein: CASSPLAGGPNTGELFF; CDR3 DNA: TGTGCCAGCAGTCCACTAGCGGGGGGACCGAACACCGGGGAGCTGTTTTTT
clone size: NA; J gene: TRBJ2-3; D gene: TRBD2; V gene: TRBV5-1; CDR3 protein: CASSLGGGGSTDTQYF; CDR3 DNA: TGCGCCAGCAGCTTGGGAGGCGGGGGAAGCACAGATACGCAGTATTTT
clone size: once; J gene: TRBJ1-1; D gene: NA; V gene: TRBV29-1; CDR3 protein: CSVEGRNKNTEAFF; CDR3 DNA: TGCAGCGTTGAAGGACGGAACAAGAACACTGAAGCTTTCTTT
clone size: NA; J gene: TRBJ2-1; D gene: TRBD1; V gene: TRBV7-9; CDR3 protein: CASSRGTGEYNEQFF; CDR3 DNA: TGTGCCAGCAGCCGAGGGACAGGGGAGTACAATGAGCAGTTCTTC
clone size: few; J gene: TRBJ1-6; D gene: NA; V gene: TRBV7-9; CDR3 protein: CASSLEGGNSPLHF; CDR3 DNA: TGTGCCAGCAGCTTAGAGGGGGGAAATTCACCCCTCCACTTT
clone size: few; J gene: TRBJ1-2; D gene: TRBD1; V gene: TRBV7-3; CDR3 protein: CASSANRGNYGYTF; CDR3 DNA: TGTGCCAGCAGCGCAAACAGGGGAAACTATGGCTACACCTTC
clone size: NA; J gene: TRBJ1-2; D gene: NA; V gene: TRBV7-8; CDR3 protein: CASRIDSNYGYTF; CDR3 DNA: TGTGCCAGCAGGATAGACAGTAACTATGGCTACACCTTC
clone size: NA; J gene: TRBJ1-5; D gene: NA; V gene: TRBV27; CDR3 protein: CASSLNGGALNQPQHF; CDR3 DNA: TGTGCCAGCAGTTTAAATGGGGGCGCATTAAATCAGCCCCAGCATTTT
clone size: few; J gene: TRBJ2-1; D gene: NA; V gene: TRBV19; CDR3 protein: CASSNRINEQFF; CDR3 DNA: TGTGCCAGTAGTAATCGGATCAATGAGCAGTTCTTC
clone size: NA; J gene: TRBJ1-6; D gene: NA; V gene: TRBV9; CDR3 protein: CASTSMGEDSYNSPLHF; CDR3 DNA: TGTGCCAGCACTAGTATGGGGGAAGACTCCTATAATTCACCCCTCCACTTT
clone size: NA; J gene: TRBJ2-7; D gene: NA; V gene: TRBV2; CDR3 protein: CASSDFGQLEQYF; CDR3 DNA: TGTGCCAGCAGTGATTTTGGCCAACTCGAGCAGTACTTC
clone size: few; J gene: TRBJ1-1; D gene: NA; V gene: TRBV30; CDR3 protein: CAWVPTGPTEAFF; CDR3 DNA: TGTGCCTGGGTCCCTACAGGGCCCACTGAAGCTTTCTTT
clone size: NA; J gene: TRBJ2-7; D gene: NA; V gene: TRBV29-1; CDR3 protein: CSVEDQAGYKQYF; CDR3 DNA: TGCAGCGTTGAAGATCAGGCAGGCTACAAGCAGTACTTC
clone size: NA; J gene: TRBJ2-3; D gene: NA; V gene: TRBV5-4; CDR3 protein: CASKIAMSGADTQYF; CDR3 DNA: TGTGCCAGCAAAATCGCTATGAGCGGAGCCGATACGCAGTATTTT
clone size: NA; J gene: TRBJ2-5; D gene: NA; V gene: TRBV30; CDR3 protein: CAWSSLAGAETQYF; CDR3 DNA: TGTGCCTGGAGCTCCCTGGCGGGGGCAGAGACCCAGTACTTC
clone size: NA; J gene: TRBJ2-5; D gene: NA; V gene: TRBV5-6; CDR3 protein: CASSLTGPQYF; CDR3 DNA: TGTGCCAGCAGCCTCACAGGGCCCCAGTACTTC
clone size: NA; J gene: TRBJ2-1; D gene: TRBD2; V gene: TRBV7-2; CDR3 protein: CASSPGGAYNEQFF; CDR3 DNA: TGTGCCAGCAGCCCCGGGGGGGCCTACAATGAGCAGTTCTTC